Listed here are 14 T cell receptor beta chains from one sample, sequenced in a study of T-cell memory formation after mild COVID-19. TCRdb independently ran MiXCR on the 5' RACE reads; one entry per CDR3 protein. Found here are about 400,000 distinct CDR3 sequences, about a quarter of them singletons; the top ten hold around 13%. Sequencing was done on a sample of PBMCs or a T cell subset sorted from them (not recorded which). Receptors were obtained from an adult woman who had mild COVID-19 (a few samples of this study predate the infection). Cell type and time point are not known.

The chain combines TRBV7-3 with TRBJ2-3, with D unclear. This CDR3 is built from 14 residues. The V end lost 5 bases, the J end lost 7 bases, and 16 bases lay between the germline ends. Germline CDR1 reads SGHTA; CDR2 reads FQGTGA. This CDR3 is CASSPRVKLYTQYF. In nucleotides, the CDR3 is TGTGCCAGCAGCCCCCGGGTCAAGCTCTATACGCAGTATTTT.

The chain recombines TRBV7-9 with TRBJ2-5, with 12 positions matching TRBD2. The CDR3 runs 14 residues. The junction had 4 bases not matched to a gene; V was cut back by 7 bases and J by 4 bases. Germline V gene lookup returns CDR1 SEHNR and CDR2 FQNEAQ (reference sequence). The CDR3 here is CASIPGLAGETQYF. The CDR3 region has the DNA TGTGCCAGCATCCCGGGACTAGCGGGAGAGACCCAGTACTTC.

This sequence joins TRBV12-3 or TRBV12-4 and TRBJ2-1, with D possibly matching TRBD2 (6 bases). Trimming took 10 bases from V and 0 from J, leaving 10 bases between them. This CDR3 comprises 13 residues. In DNA, the CDR3 is TGTGCCACCAATAGCGGCTCCTACAATGAGCAGTTCTTC. This codes for CATNSGSYNEQFF.

The V and J genes are TRBV27 and TRBJ1-2; D may be TRBD1 (5 bases). The V and J ends lost 0 bases and 0 bases respectively, with 11 bases between them. Germline loops: CDR1 MNHEY, CDR2 SMNVEV (reference sequence). The CDR3 spans 16 residues. The CDR3 region has the DNA TGTGCCAGCAGTTTATCGGAGGACACAGCTAACTATGGCTACACCTTC. It translates to CASSLSEDTANYGYTF.

V gene TRBV11-2 combines with J gene TRBJ1-2, with D possibly TRBD1 on 5 matching bases. Germline V gives CDR1 SGHAT, CDR2 FQNNGV. The CDR3 length is 14 residues. The germline V and J ends were trimmed by 8 bases and 4 bases, with 17 bases remaining between them. The CDR3, as DNA: TGTGCCAGCGGCGTCTTGGGGGTGGCCTATGGCTACACCTTC. This codes for CASGVLGVAYGYTF.

This clonotype was detected a few times. The chain links TRBV12-3 or TRBV12-4 to TRBJ2-3; 9 bases are shared with TRBD2. The CDR3 loop spans 17 amino acids. V lost 5 bases and J lost 7; bases outside the gene matches: 16. The CDR3 nucleotides read TGTGCCAGCAGTCCCCGAGAGGCTAGCGGGATCACCAATACGCAGTATTTT. Amino acids: CASSPREASGITNTQYF.

The genes are TRBV5-1 and TRBJ2-3, with D uncertain. Germline-derived CDR1 and CDR2 are SGHRS and YFSETQ. Trimming stripped 3 bases from V and 3 bases from J, with 8 bases between. This CDR3 is 13 amino acids long. CDR3 protein: CASSSWTTDTQYF. In DNA form, the CDR3 reads TGCGCCAGCAGCTCCTGGACGACAGATACGCAGTATTTT.

V is TRBV23-1 and J is TRBJ1-2; TRBD1 matches 8 bases. TRBV23-1 is an ORF, and what it does is uncertain. This CDR3 region has 17 residues. Trimming at V came to 3 bases and at J to 0 bases, leaving 9 bases not matched to a gene. CDR3 sequence reads: CASSQYWRQGTNYGYTF. In nucleotides, the CDR3 is TGCGCCAGCAGTCAGTACTGGCGACAGGGGACTAACTATGGCTACACCTTC.

There are a few counts of this clonotype. This rearrangement joins TRBV20-1 to TRBJ2-7, with a weak D call TRBD1 (5 bases). The CDR3 covers 13 residues. The germline CDR1 and CDR2 sequences are DFQATT and SNEGSKA (reference sequence). Trimming took off 2 bases at V and 3 bases at J, with 11 bases between the two ends. The CDR3 DNA sequence: TGCAGTGCTAGATCCAGGGCTGGCTACGAGCAGTACTTC. It codes for CSARSRAGYEQYF.

The chain combines TRBV12-3 or TRBV12-4 with TRBJ2-4; 13 bases fit TRBD2. The CDR3 sequence is 15 residues long. V was pared by 3 bases and J by 8 bases, with 4 bases of the junction left unmatched. CDR3 coding DNA: TGTGCCAGCAGTTTGCCCGGACTAGCGGGGGACATTCAGTACTTC. Its protein product is CASSLPGLAGDIQYF.

The V and J genes are TRBV27 and TRBJ2-3; D is perhaps TRBD2 (7 bases). V lost 5 bases, J lost 3 bases, and 15 bases lay in between. The germline CDR1 and CDR2 sequences are MNHEY and SMNVEV (reference sequence). This CDR3 is built from 15 residues. The CDR3 sequence is CASSIKGGKTDTQYF. CDR3 in DNA: TGTGCCAGCAGTATTAAGGGGGGGAAGACAGATACGCAGTATTTT.

This clonotype was picked up a small number of times. The gene calls are TRBV7-9 and TRBJ2-7; the D call may be TRBD1 or TRBD2 (6 bases each). The CDR3 has 13 residues. Trimming stripped 6 bases from V and 3 bases from J, with 12 bases between. Germline values: CDR1 SEHNR, CDR2 FQNEAQ (reference sequence). The CDR3: CASSREGGYEQYF. The DNA for the CDR3 is TGTGCCAGCAGTCGAGAGGGGGGCTACGAGCAGTACTTC.

This sequence joins TRBV20-1 and TRBJ1-1, with D perhaps TRBD1 (6 bases). The CDR3 consists of 14 residues. Germline V gives CDR1 DFQATT, CDR2 SNEGSKA (reference sequence). Trimming left V 5 bases short and J 4 bases short, with 17 bases between. The CDR3 reads CSAPRGGGGTEAFF. CDR3 nucleotide sequence: TGCAGTGCTCCCCGGGGGGGGGGCGGCACTGAAGCTTTCTTT.

Concerning this clonotype itself: This may be a read error: a much more frequent sequence differs by one nucleotide. The chain combines TRBV6-1 with TRBJ2-7, with a possible D match to TRBD2 (6 bases). The length of the CDR3 is 15 residues. Germline-derived CDR1 and CDR2 are MNHNS and SASEGT. Trimming removed 7 bases from V and 4 bases from J, with 20 bases in between. In DNA, the CDR3 is TGTGCCAGCATTGTAGAAAGCGGGTGGGCATACGAGCAGTACTTC. It yields the protein CASIVESGWAYEQYF.